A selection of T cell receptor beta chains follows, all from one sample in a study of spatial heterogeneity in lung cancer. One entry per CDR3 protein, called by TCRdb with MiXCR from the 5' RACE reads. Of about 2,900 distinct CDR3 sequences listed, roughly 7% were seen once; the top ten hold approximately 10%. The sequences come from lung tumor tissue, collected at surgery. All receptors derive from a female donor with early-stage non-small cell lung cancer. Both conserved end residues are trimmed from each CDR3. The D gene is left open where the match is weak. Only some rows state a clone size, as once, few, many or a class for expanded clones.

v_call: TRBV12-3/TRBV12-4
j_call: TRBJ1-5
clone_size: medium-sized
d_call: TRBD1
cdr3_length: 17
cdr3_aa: ASSLNRDRGLQWDQPQH

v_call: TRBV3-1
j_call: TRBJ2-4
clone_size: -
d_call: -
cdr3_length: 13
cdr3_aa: ASRPGHPAKNIQY

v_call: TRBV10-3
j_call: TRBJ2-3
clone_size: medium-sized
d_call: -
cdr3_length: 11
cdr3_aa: AITGRSTDTQY

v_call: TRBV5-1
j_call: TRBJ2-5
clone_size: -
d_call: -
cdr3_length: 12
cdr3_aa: ASSGGRNQETQY

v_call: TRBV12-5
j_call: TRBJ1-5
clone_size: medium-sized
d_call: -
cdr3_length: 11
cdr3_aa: ASGLFGGQPQH

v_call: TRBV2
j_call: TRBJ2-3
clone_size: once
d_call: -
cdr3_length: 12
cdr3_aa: ASGGTRDTDTQY

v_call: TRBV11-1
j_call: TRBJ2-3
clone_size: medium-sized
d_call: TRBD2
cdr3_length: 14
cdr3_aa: ASSLRTSGRTDTQY

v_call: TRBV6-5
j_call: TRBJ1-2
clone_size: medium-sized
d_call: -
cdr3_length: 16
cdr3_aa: ASSYSPPTLQPSHGYT

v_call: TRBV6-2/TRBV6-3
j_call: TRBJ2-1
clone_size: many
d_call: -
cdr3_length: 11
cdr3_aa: ASSPGLYNEQF

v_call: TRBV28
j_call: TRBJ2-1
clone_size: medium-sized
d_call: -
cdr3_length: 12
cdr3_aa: ASSWGADYNEQF

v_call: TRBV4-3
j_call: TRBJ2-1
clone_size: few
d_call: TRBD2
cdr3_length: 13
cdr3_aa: ASSQAGGPWDEQF

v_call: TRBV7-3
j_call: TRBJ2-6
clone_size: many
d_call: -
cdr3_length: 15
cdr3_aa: ASTRLIGPSGANVLT

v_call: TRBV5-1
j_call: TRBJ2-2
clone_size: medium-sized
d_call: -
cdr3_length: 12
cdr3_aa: ASSLAREGGELF

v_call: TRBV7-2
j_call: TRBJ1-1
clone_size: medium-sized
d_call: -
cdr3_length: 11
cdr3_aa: ASSLYRYTEAF

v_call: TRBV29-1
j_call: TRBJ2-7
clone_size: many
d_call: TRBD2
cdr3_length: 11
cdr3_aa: SVGTSGEGEQY

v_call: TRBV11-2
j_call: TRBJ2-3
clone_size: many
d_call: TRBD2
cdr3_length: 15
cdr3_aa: ASSLEPGLPLTDTQY

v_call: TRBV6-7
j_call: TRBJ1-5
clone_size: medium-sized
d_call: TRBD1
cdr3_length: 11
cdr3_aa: AIPGQSNQPQH